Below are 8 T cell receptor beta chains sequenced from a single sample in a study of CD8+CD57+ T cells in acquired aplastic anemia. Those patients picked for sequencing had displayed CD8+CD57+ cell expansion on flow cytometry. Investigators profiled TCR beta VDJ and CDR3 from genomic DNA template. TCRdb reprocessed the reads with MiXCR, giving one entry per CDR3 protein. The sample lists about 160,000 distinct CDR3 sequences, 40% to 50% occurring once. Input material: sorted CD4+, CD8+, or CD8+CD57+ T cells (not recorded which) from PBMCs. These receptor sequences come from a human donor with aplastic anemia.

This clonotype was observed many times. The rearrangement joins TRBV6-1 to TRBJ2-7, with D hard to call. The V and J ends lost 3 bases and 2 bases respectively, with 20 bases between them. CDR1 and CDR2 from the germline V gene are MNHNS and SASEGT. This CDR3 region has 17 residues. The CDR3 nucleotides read TGTGCCAGCAGTGACCCATATCCGGGCCCACTCCCCTACGAGCAGTACTTC. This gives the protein CASSDPYPGPLPYEQYF.

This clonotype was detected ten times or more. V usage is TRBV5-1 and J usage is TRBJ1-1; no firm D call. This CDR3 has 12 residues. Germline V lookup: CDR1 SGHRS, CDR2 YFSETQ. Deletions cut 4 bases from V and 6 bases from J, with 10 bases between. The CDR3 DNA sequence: TGCGCCAGCAGCGACGTGGGGTCTGAAGCTTTCTTT. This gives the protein CASSDVGSEAFF.

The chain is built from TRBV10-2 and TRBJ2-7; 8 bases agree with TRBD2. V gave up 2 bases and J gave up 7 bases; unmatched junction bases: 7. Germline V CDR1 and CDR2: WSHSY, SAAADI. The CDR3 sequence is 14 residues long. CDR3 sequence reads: CASSERSGSREQYF. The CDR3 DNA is TGCGCCAGCAGTGAGCGAAGCGGGAGTCGGGAGCAGTACTTC.

The DNA for the CDR3 is TGCGCCAGCAGCCTTCACAGACAGCTCAATGAAAAACTGTTTTTT. Protein product: CASSLHRQLNEKLFF. The J gene is TRBJ1-4, the V gene TRBV5-1; TRBD1 is a possible D gene (5 bases). Trimming left V 4 bases short and J 5 bases short, with 15 bases between. CDR3 size: 15 residues. The germline V gene has CDR1 SGHRS and CDR2 YFSETQ. Combining the CDR3 with reference TRBV5-1 and TRBJ1-4 gives the whole variable domain KAGVTQTPRYLIKTRGQQVTLSCSPISGHRSVSWYQQTPGQGLQFLFEYFSETQRNKGNFPGRFSGRQFSNSRSEMNVSTLELGDSALYLCASSLHRQLNEKLFFGSGTQLSVL.

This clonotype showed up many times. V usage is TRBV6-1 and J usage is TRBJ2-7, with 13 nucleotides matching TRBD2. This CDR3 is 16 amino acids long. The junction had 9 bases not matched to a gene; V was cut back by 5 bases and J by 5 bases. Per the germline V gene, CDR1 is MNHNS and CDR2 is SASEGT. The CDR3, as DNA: TGTGCCAGCAGTATCTGGACTAGCGGGAGTATCAACGAGCAGTACTTC. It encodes CASSIWTSGSINEQYF.

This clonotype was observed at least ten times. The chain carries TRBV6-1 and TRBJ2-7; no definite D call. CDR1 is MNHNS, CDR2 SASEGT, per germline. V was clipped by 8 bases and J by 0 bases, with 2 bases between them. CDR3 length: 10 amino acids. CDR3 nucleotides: TGTGCCAGCGACTCCTACGAGCAGTACTTC. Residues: CASDSYEQYF.

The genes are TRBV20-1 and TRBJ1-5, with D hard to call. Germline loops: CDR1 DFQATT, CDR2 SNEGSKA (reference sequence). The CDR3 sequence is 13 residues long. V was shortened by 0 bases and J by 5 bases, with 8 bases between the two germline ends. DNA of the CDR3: TGCAGTGCTAGAGATAGTAGGTATCAGCCCCAGCATTTT. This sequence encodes CSARDSRYQPQHF.

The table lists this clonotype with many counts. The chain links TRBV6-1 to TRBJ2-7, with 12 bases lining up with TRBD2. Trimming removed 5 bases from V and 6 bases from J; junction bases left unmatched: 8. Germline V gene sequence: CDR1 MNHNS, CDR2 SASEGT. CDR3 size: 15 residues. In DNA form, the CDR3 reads TGTGCCAGCAGTCTGCTAGCGGGAGGGCCCTCCGAGCAGTACTTC. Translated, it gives CASSLLAGGPSEQYF.